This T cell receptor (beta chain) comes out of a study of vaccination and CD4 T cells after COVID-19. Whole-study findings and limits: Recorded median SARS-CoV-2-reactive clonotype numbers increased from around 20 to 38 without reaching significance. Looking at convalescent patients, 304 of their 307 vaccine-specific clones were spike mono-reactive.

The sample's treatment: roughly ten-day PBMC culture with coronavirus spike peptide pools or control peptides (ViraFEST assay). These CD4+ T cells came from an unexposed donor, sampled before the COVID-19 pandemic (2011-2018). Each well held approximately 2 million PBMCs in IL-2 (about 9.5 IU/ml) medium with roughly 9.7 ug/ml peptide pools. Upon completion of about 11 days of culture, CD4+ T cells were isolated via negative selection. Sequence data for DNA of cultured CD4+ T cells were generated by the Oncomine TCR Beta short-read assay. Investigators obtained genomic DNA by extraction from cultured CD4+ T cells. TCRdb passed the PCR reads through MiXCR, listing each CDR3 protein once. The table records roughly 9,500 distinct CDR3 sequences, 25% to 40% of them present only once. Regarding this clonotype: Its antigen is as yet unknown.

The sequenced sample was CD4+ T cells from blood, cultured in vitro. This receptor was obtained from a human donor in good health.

CDR3: CASSRHRGGETQYF. CDR3 in DNA: TGTGCCAGCAGCCGACACAGGGGCGGGGAGACCCAGTACTTC. The chain couples TRBV7-3 to TRBJ2-5, with 7 bases that match TRBD1. CDR1 and CDR2 (germline): SGHTA, FQGTGA. The CDR3 is made up of 14 amino acids. With 5 bases clipped from V and 5 bases from J, the junction kept 8 bases outside the gene matches.